The subject of this entry is one TCR beta chain. Its antigen is not known. The CDR3 is made up of 17 amino acids. The germline gives CDR1 SGHDT, CDR2 YYEEEE. Trimming removed 4 bases from V and 6 bases from J, with 23 bases in between. The data belong to a study of shared clonotypes between healthy human individuals. Sequenced by immunoSEQ multiplex PCR; TCRdb stores in-frame clones only, minus some. This table has roughly 2,300,000 clones, around 93% appearing once. General study results and limits: Shared clonotypes: 4.5% to 5% naive CD4, 3% to 3.5% naive CD8, 2.3% memory CD4, about 0.4% memory CD8.

Sequenced input: naive CD4+ T cells from PBMCs. The subset: CD45RA+ positively selected. The gene calls are TRBV5-6 and TRBJ2-1; D possibly corresponds to TRBD2 (5 bases). The clonotype originates from a man aged 18 to 30 in good health. Some clones in this sample may be carry-over from other donors' samples. CDR3 DNA: TGTGCCAGCAGCCATTCGACGTTTGGAACACGGGGCAATGAGCAGTTCTTC. Protein sequence: CASSHSTFGTRGNEQFF.